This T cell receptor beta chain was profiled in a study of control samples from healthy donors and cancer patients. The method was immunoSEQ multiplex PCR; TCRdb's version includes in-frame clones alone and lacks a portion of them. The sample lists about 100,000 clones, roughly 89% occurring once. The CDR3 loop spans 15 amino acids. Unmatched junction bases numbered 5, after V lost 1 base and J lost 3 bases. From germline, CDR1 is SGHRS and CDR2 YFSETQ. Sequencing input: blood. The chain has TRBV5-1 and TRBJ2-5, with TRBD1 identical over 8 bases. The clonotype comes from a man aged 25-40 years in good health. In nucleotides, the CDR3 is TGCGCCAGCAGCTTGTTTGGACAGGGAAAAGAGACCCAGTACTTC. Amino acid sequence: CASSLFGQGKETQYF.